Given below is one TCR beta chain in context. Profiling relied on immunoSEQ multiplex PCR, and the TCRdb table lists in-frame clones only, not all of them. The sample yields some 80,000 clones, more than 85% seen once. The data originate from a study of T cell changes during pregnancy in multiple sclerosis. Trimming stripped 8 bases from V and 2 bases from J, with 11 bases between. Germline CDR1 is SGHTA and CDR2 is FQGTGA. This CDR3 has 13 residues. Sequenced here: peripheral blood, sampled in the first trimester of pregnancy. The receptor was isolated from a female donor with multiple sclerosis, enrolled in a pregnancy study. The gene calls are TRBV7-3 and TRBJ2-3, with D perhaps matching TRBD1 (5 bases). The CDR3 region is CASCAGPTDTQYF. The CDR3 region has the DNA TGTGCCAGCTGTGCAGGGCCCACAGATACGCAGTATTTT.